The entry below gives a single T cell receptor (beta chain) sequence along with its context. Its target is not known. The record originates from a study of shared clonotypes between healthy human individuals. Study-wide points: Naive CD4 clonotypes were shared across several donors at approximately 5.3%.

The study ran the assay at deep level. Only in-frame clones appear in the TCRdb table, and some are missing; sequencing was by immunoSEQ multiplex PCR. The repertoire holds over 1.4 million clones, with roughly 96% as singletons. This CDR3 comprises 13 residues. Germline V gives CDR1 SEHNR, CDR2 FQNEAQ (reference sequence). V shed 5 bases and J shed 7 bases, with 12 bases lying between them. The split of CD4+ cells yielded CD45RA+ naive and CD45RA-negative memory subsets. The chain links TRBV7-9 to TRBJ2-1; no definite D call. Input material: naive CD4+ T cells sorted from blood. Subset defined: CD45RA+ positively selected. The sequence derives from a man younger than 45 in good health. The chain's CDR3 is CASSVNGLNEQFF. The CDR3 region has the DNA TGTGCCAGCAGCGTGAACGGTTTAAATGAGCAGTTCTTC.